A selection of T cell receptor beta chains follows, all from one sample in a study of T-cell reconstitution after alpha-beta-depleted transplantation in children. Via MiXCR, TCRdb re-called the PCR reads, giving one row per CDR3 protein. The sample has a few hundred thousand distinct CDR3 sequences, around a tenth seen once. The input for sequencing was PBMCs from the stem cell graft donor, taken from the stem cell graft. These receptors were taken from a human donor who donated a stem cell graft to a child with acute lymphoblastic leukemia. CDR3s include the opening cysteine and the closing phenylalanine or tryptophan. A D gene is named only where the DNA matches it firmly. The size entry is marked missing in some rows and otherwise reads once, few, many or a size class.

clone size	D gene	J gene	V gene	CDR3 protein	CDR3 DNA
few	TRBD2	TRBJ2-2	TRBV15	CATSRDSREGYTGELFF	TGTGCCACCAGCAGAGATTCGCGGGAGGGCTACACCGGGGAGCTGTTTTTT
few	TRBD2	TRBJ2-5	TRBV15	CATSRGGGSGETQYF	TGTGCCACCAGCAGAGGGGGCGGGAGCGGGGAGACCCAGTACTTC
NA	TRBD1	TRBJ1-5	TRBV12-3/TRBV12-4	CASSLSGGRGQPQHF	TGTGCCAGCAGTTTGTCAGGGGGTCGGGGCCAGCCCCAGCATTTT
many	TRBD1	TRBJ1-1	TRBV27	CASRRQGANTEAFF	TGTGCCAGCAGGCGACAGGGGGCAAACACTGAAGCTTTCTTT
few	NA	TRBJ2-7	TRBV29-1	CSVEGDSLYEQYF	TGCAGCGTTGAGGGCGACAGCCTCTACGAGCAGTACTTC
NA	NA	TRBJ1-5	TRBV5-1	CASRRDGNQPQHF	TGCGCCAGCAGGAGGGACGGTAATCAGCCCCAGCATTTT
NA	NA	TRBJ2-1	TRBV7-6	CASSSDLTSVNEQFF	TGTGCCAGCAGCTCCGATTTAACTAGTGTCAATGAGCAGTTCTTC
few	NA	TRBJ1-5	TRBV19	CASSKGHPNQPQHF	TGTGCCAGTAGTAAGGGACACCCCAATCAGCCCCAGCATTTT
NA	TRBD1	TRBJ1-1	TRBV6-5	CASSYYDRDTEAFF	TGTGCCAGCAGTTACTATGACAGGGACACTGAAGCTTTCTTT
NA	NA	TRBJ2-3	TRBV4-1	CASSQDASRSTDTQYF	TGCGCCAGCAGCCAAGATGCGAGCCGTAGCACAGATACGCAGTATTTT
NA	TRBD2	TRBJ2-2	TRBV4-3	CASSQQRITSGRANTGELFF	TGCGCCAGCAGCCAGCAGCGTATTACTAGCGGGAGGGCGAACACCGGGGAGCTGTTTTTT
NA	NA	TRBJ2-3	TRBV7-2	CASSLSLTLGVDTQYF	TGTGCCAGCAGCTTATCGCTAACGTTAGGTGTTGATACGCAGTATTTT
many	NA	TRBJ1-2	TRBV5-1	CASSLGQGRGYTF	TGCGCCAGCAGCTTGGGGCAGGGCCGTGGCTACACCTTC
few	TRBD1	TRBJ2-7	TRBV25-1	CASSGTGFYEQYF	TGTGCCAGCAGTGGGACAGGGTTCTACGAGCAGTACTTC
NA	NA	TRBJ2-3	TRBV27	CGSSYQQGGTDTQYF	TGTGGCAGCAGTTACCAACAGGGAGGAACAGATACGCAGTATTTT
few	TRBD2	TRBJ2-1	TRBV27	CASSSIGLAGAGYNEQFF	TGTGCCAGCAGTTCCATCGGACTAGCGGGAGCCGGATACAATGAGCAGTTCTTC
NA	NA	TRBJ2-7	TRBV18	CASSPRGRTGPYEQYF	TGTGCCAGCTCACCAAGGGGTCGCACAGGGCCCTACGAGCAGTACTTC
NA	TRBD1	TRBJ1-4	TRBV18	CASSPSFAGQGNEKLFF	TGTGCCAGCTCACCGTCCTTCGCTGGACAGGGGAATGAAAAACTGTTTTTT
few	NA	TRBJ2-3	TRBV28	CASYVGGDSDTQYF	TGTGCCTCCTACGTGGGGGGCGATTCAGATACGCAGTATTTT
few	NA	TRBJ2-2	TRBV5-4	CASSLQVASTGELFF	TGTGCCAGCAGCTTGCAGGTGGCATCCACCGGGGAGCTGTTTTTT
NA	TRBD2	TRBJ2-5	TRBV11-2	CASSWASGLRETQYF	TGTGCCAGCAGCTGGGCTAGCGGCCTGAGGGAGACCCAGTACTTC
many	TRBD2	TRBJ2-2	TRBV7-9	CASSPLAGGNGELFF	TGTGCCAGCAGCCCCCTGGCCGGGGGGAACGGGGAGCTGTTTTTT
few	NA	TRBJ2-7	TRBV7-2	CASSFPTYEQYF	TGTGCCAGCAGCTTCCCTACCTACGAGCAGTACTTC
few	TRBD1	TRBJ2-7	TRBV29-1	CSASSAGQGSWEQYF	TGCAGCGCCTCCTCGGCGGGACAGGGGTCTTGGGAGCAGTACTTC
many	NA	TRBJ1-6	TRBV4-3	CASSQDARAGSPLHF	TGCGCCAGCAGCCAAGATGCCAGGGCAGGCTCACCCCTCCACTTT
few	NA	TRBJ2-1	TRBV20-1	CSARGGREHNEQFF	TGCAGTGCTAGAGGGGGGCGGGAGCACAATGAGCAGTTCTTC
few	NA	TRBJ1-2	TRBV3-1	CASSQDRAGGYTF	TGTGCCAGCAGCCAAGACCGCGCCGGTGGCTACACCTTC